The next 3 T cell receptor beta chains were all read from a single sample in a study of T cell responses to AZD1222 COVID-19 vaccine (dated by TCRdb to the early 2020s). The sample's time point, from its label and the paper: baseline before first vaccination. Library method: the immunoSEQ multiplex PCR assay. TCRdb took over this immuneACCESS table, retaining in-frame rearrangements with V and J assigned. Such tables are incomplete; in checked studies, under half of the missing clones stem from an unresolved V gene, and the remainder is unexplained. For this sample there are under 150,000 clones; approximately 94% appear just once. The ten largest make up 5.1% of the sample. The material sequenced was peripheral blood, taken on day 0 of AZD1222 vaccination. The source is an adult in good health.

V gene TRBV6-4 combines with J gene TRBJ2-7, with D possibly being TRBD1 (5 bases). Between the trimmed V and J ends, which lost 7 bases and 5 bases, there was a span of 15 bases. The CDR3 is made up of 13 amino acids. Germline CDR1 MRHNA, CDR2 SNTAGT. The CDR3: CASNRARVDEQYF. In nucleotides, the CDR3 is TGTGCCAGCAACCGTGCCAGGGTTGACGAGCAGTACTTC.

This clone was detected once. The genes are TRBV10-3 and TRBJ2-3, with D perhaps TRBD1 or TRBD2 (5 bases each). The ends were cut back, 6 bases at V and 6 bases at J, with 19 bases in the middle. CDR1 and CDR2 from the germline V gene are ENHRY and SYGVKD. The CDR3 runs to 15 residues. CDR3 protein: CAIRSGTLRTDTQYF. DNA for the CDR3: TGTGCCATCAGATCCGGGACCTTACGTACGGATACGCAGTATTTT.

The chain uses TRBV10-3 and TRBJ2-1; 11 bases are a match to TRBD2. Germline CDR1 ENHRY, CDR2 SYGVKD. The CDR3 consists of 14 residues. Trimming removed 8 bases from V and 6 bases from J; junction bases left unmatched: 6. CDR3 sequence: CAIGTGLAANEQFF. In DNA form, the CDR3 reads TGTGCCATCGGTACGGGACTAGCGGCCAATGAGCAGTTCTTC.